This entry lists 23 T cell receptor beta chains sequenced from one sample in a study of blood T cell repertoires in COVID-19. The assay was immunoSEQ multiplex PCR, and TCRdb's table has in-frame clones only and misses some. The sample has around 100,000 clones, approximately 92% seen once. The material sequenced was peripheral blood. The receptors were gathered from a man between 45 and 60 years old with active COVID-19.

This clone showed up just once. This chain uses TRBV7-3 with TRBJ2-3; D gene ambiguous. Germline loops: CDR1 SGHTA, CDR2 FQGTGA. The V end lost 1 base, the J end lost 2 bases, and 13 bases lay between the germline ends. The CDR3 extends over 16 amino acids. The CDR3 bases are TGTGCCAGCAGCTTAAGCGGCAGTTTTCTCACAGATACGCAGTATTTT. Translating it yields CASSLSGSFLTDTQYF. The full variable domain, in which reference TRBV7-3 and TRBJ2-3 provide the parts outside the CDR3, is GAGVSQTPSNKVTEKGKYVELRCDPISGHTALYWYRQSLGQGPEFLIYFQGTGAADDSGLPNDRFFAVRPEGSVSTLKIQRTERGDSAVYLCASSLSGSFLTDTQYFGPGTRLTVL.

The V call is TRBV28, the J call TRBJ2-5, with D uncertain. The V gene's germline CDR1 is MDHEN and CDR2 SYDVKM. The germline V and J ends were trimmed by 3 bases and 2 bases, with 7 bases remaining between them. CDR3 size: 13 residues. CDR3 DNA: TGTGCCAGCAGTTTGGTGGCTCAAGAGACCCAGTACTTC. As protein: CASSLVAQETQYF.

The V call is TRBV3-1 (or the pseudogene TRBV3-2), the J call TRBJ2-7; D remains unclear. Germline CDR1 is LGHDT and CDR2 is YNNKEL (reference sequence). Trimming took 1 base from V and 6 from J, leaving 10 bases between them. The CDR3 totals 13 residues. The CDR3 loop reads CASSQVEEGEQYF. In DNA, the CDR3 is TGTGCCAGCAGCCAAGTAGAGGAAGGCGAGCAGTACTTC.

The chain combines TRBV3-1 (or the pseudogene TRBV3-2) with TRBJ1-2; the D gene is possibly TRBD1 (5 bases). V gave up 2 bases and J gave up 4 bases, with 8 bases separating them. CDR1 is LGHDT, CDR2 YNNKEL, per germline (reference sequence). The CDR3 has 13 residues. The CDR3 sequence is CASSQSGIYGYTF. CDR3 sequence (DNA): TGTGCCAGCAGCCAATCAGGGATCTATGGCTACACCTTC.

V is TRBV28 and J is TRBJ2-3, with D possibly being TRBD2 (6 bases). The CDR3 runs to 14 residues. V lost 2 bases and J 4 bases, leaving 10 bases between the germline ends. Germline values: CDR1 MDHEN, CDR2 SYDVKM. CDR3 nucleotides: TGTGCCAGCAGTTTAACGAGACTAGCAGATACGCAGTATTTT. The encoded protein is CASSLTRLADTQYF. Full variable domain (missing parts from reference TRBV28 and TRBJ2-3): DVKVTQSSRYLVKRTGEKVFLECVQDMDHENMFWYRQDPGLGLRLIYFSYDVKMKEKGDIPEGYSVSREKKERFSLILESASTNQTSMYLCASSLTRLADTQYFGPGTRLTVL.

The V and J genes are TRBV7-9 and TRBJ1-4, with 10 bases aligning to TRBD1. CDR3 length equals 16 residues. Trimming at V came to 5 bases and at J to 5 bases, leaving 8 bases not matched to a gene. Germline CDR1 and CDR2: SEHNR and FQNEAQ (reference sequence). The CDR3 here is CASSRGTGADNEKLFF. In nucleotides, the CDR3 is TGTGCCAGCAGCCGGGGGACAGGGGCGGACAATGAAAAACTGTTTTTT.

This chain joins TRBV27 and TRBJ1-5; the D is unclear. CDR1 is MNHEY and CDR2 is SMNVEV in the germline V gene (reference sequence). This CDR3 is built from 13 residues. Trimming pared 3 bases from V and 9 bases from J, leaving 12 bases between. The CDR3 region has the DNA TGTGCCAGCAGTTTTGAGGGTTTTGGGCCCCAGCATTTT. Its translation is CASSFEGFGPQHF.

CDR3 sequence (DNA): TGCGCCAGCAGCTTCCTACAGGGGGCAAGAGGCTACACCTTC. Translated, it gives CASSFLQGARGYTF. V and J are TRBV5-1 and TRBJ1-2; 9 bases fit TRBD1. Germline V gives CDR1 SGHRS, CDR2 YFSETQ. The junction had 7 bases not matched to a gene; V was cut back by 2 bases and J by 8 bases. The CDR3 loop spans 14 amino acids.

The chain has TRBV19 and TRBJ1-2, with D tentatively TRBD1 (6 bases). The germline V gene has CDR1 LNHDA and CDR2 SQIVND (reference sequence). The length of the CDR3 is 10 residues. V dropped 6 bases and J dropped 13 bases, with 12 bases sitting between them. This CDR3 is CASSSDSPTF. In DNA form, the CDR3 reads TGTGCCAGTAGCTCGGACAGCCCCACCTTC.

The J gene is TRBJ2-7, the V gene TRBV18, with 8 bases that match TRBD1. V lost 6 bases and J lost 2; bases outside the gene matches: 6. The CDR3 is made up of 14 amino acids. CDR1 is KGHSH and CDR2 is LQKENI in the germline V gene. The chain's CDR3 is CASSLKTGAYEQYF. Written as DNA, the CDR3 is TGTGCCAGCTCGCTAAAGACAGGGGCCTACGAGCAGTACTTC.

The chain couples TRBV18 to TRBJ2-1; perhaps TRBD1 as D (6 bases). V was pared by 4 bases and J by 8 bases, with 9 bases between. Germline CDR1 and CDR2: KGHSH and LQKENI. The CDR3 contains 12 residues. The DNA for the CDR3 is TGTGCCAGCTCACGAGCAGGGGATGAGCAGTTCTTC. This gives the protein CASSRAGDEQFF.

The V and J genes are TRBV28 and TRBJ1-3; D is unclear. Trimming pared 11 bases from V and 1 base from J, leaving 9 bases between. CDR3 length equals 12 residues. Looked up from germline, CDR1 is MDHEN and CDR2 is SYDVKM. The CDR3: CAARGSGNTIYF. Written as DNA, the CDR3 is TGTGCCGCCCGAGGTTCTGGAAACACCATATATTTT.

V gene TRBV28 combines with J gene TRBJ2-1; 9 bases agree with TRBD2. Germline V lookup: CDR1 MDHEN, CDR2 SYDVKM. With 2 bases clipped from V and 6 bases from J, the junction kept 5 bases outside the gene matches. The CDR3 is made up of 15 amino acids. Here the CDR3 reads CASSLLAGLGNEQFF. CDR3 DNA sequence: TGTGCCAGCAGTTTACTAGCGGGACTTGGCAATGAGCAGTTCTTC.

V usage is TRBV7-9 and J usage is TRBJ2-1; 10 bases match TRBD2. This CDR3 has 14 residues. The V segment lost 1 base and the J segment 10 bases; nucleotides outside the gene matches: 4. Germline V CDR1 and CDR2: SEHNR, FQNEAQ (reference sequence). This CDR3 reads CASSLGLAGHEQFF. The CDR3 coding sequence is TGTGCCAGCAGCTTAGGACTAGCGGGCCACGAGCAGTTCTTC.

The genes are TRBV6-1 and TRBJ2-7, with D possibly matching TRBD2 (6 bases). This CDR3 is 13 amino acids long. Germline values: CDR1 MNHNS, CDR2 SASEGT. V was clipped by 3 bases and J by 9 bases, with 15 bases between them. CDR3 sequence reads: CASSEPWGDTQYF. CDR3 nucleotide sequence: TGTGCCAGCAGTGAGCCTTGGGGGGATACGCAGTACTTC.

A single count supports this clone. V gene TRBV3-1 (or the pseudogene TRBV3-2) combines with J gene TRBJ1-5; no reliable D call. This CDR3 has 15 amino acids. The V end lost 1 base, the J end lost 4 bases, and 11 bases lay between the germline ends. CDR1 is LGHDT and CDR2 is YNNKEL in the germline V gene (reference sequence). CDR3 bases: TGTGCCAGCAGCCAAGGGACTGTAGTTAATCAGCCCCAGCATTTT. This codes for CASSQGTVVNQPQHF.

The chain is built from TRBV7-3 and TRBJ1-6, with a tentative D call TRBD1 (5 bases). This CDR3 is 14 amino acids long. Germline-derived CDR1 and CDR2 are SGHTA and FQGTGA. The V and J ends lost 2 bases and 7 bases respectively, with 9 bases between them. Here the CDR3 reads CASSLQGENSPLHF. The CDR3 DNA is TGTGCCAGCAGCTTACAGGGTGAGAATTCACCCCTCCACTTT.

The gene calls are TRBV7-9 and TRBJ1-2, with D hard to call. Germline V gives CDR1 SEHNR, CDR2 FQNEAQ (reference sequence). V gave up 5 bases and J gave up 4 bases, with 11 bases separating them. The CDR3 totals 13 residues. CDR3 loop: CASSPTEGYGYTF. The CDR3 bases are TGTGCCAGCAGCCCCACAGAAGGCTATGGCTACACCTTC.

This clone occurred once. This sequence joins TRBV7-9 and TRBJ2-2, with D unresolved. CDR1 and CDR2 from the germline V gene are SEHNR and FQNEAQ (reference sequence). V was clipped by 5 bases and J by 8 bases, with 9 bases between them. This CDR3 has 12 amino acids. The CDR3 DNA reads as TGTGCCAGCAGCCCCTCTGAGGGGGAGCTGTTTTTT. It translates to CASSPSEGELFF. Supplemented by reference TRBV7-9 and TRBJ2-2, the full variable domain reads DTGVSQNPRHKITKRGQNVTFRCDPISEHNRLYWYRQTLGQGPEFLTYFQNEAQLEKSRLLSDRFSAERPKGSFSTLEIQRTEQGDSAMYLCASSPSEGELFFGEGSRLTVL.

The rearrangement links TRBV5-1 to TRBJ2-4; 7 nucleotides align to TRBD1. CDR3 length equals 15 residues. Germline V gives CDR1 SGHRS, CDR2 YFSETQ. Trimming at V came to 4 bases and at J to 1 base, leaving 5 bases not matched to a gene. CDR3: CASSATGPAKNIQYF. The CDR3 DNA is TGCGCCAGCAGCGCGACAGGGCCCGCCAAAAACATTCAGTACTTC.

This clone was counted once. The chain is built from TRBV19 and TRBJ1-4, with D tentatively TRBD1 (6 bases). Trimming pared 3 bases from V and 3 bases from J, leaving 11 bases between. This CDR3 is 15 amino acids long. Germline V lookup: CDR1 LNHDA, CDR2 SQIVND (reference sequence). DNA for the CDR3: TGTGCCAGTAGTATTCTCCGACAGGCTAATGAAAAACTGTTTTTT. Translating gives CASSILRQANEKLFF.

The V call is TRBV5-1, the J call TRBJ2-5; 8 bases fit TRBD1. The CDR3 runs 14 residues. V was pared by 5 bases and J by 2 bases, with 5 bases of the junction left unmatched. Germline CDR1 reads SGHRS; CDR2 reads YFSETQ. The CDR3 reads CASRGQAGQETQYF. CDR3 bases: TGCGCCAGCAGGGGACAGGCGGGACAAGAGACCCAGTACTTC.

This chain joins TRBV7-9 and TRBJ2-1; D might be TRBD2 (5 bases). The ends were cut back, 10 bases at V and 9 bases at J, with 19 bases in the middle. The CDR3 totals 13 residues. Germline CDR1 and CDR2: SEHNR and FQNEAQ (reference sequence). The CDR3 is CATNGQAGGEQFF. The CDR3 DNA is TGTGCCACCAACGGGCAGGCCGGAGGTGAGCAGTTCTTC.